This TCR beta chain was documented in a study of T cell changes during pregnancy in multiple sclerosis. Repertoires were generated with immunoSEQ multiplex PCR, while TCRdb's copy carries only in-frame clones and drops some. Of about 70,000 clones in the sample, more than 75% were seen once. V was trimmed by 4 bases and J by 5 bases, leaving 10 bases between them. CDR1 is SGHDT, CDR2 YYEEEE, per germline. This CDR3 has 13 amino acids. The material sequenced was peripheral blood, taken in the third trimester of pregnancy. This receptor was taken from a female donor in good health, enrolled as a control in a pregnancy study. V is TRBV5-6 and J is TRBJ1-5; possible D gene TRBD1, 5 bases. The CDR3 DNA is TGTGCCAGCAGCCCAAGACAGTATCAGCCCCAGCATTTT. Protein: CASSPRQYQPQHF.